The clone carrying this T cell receptor beta chain was recorded at least ten times. The antigen is not known. Per germline, CDR1 ENHRY and CDR2 SYGVKD. There are 18 residues in the CDR3. The J segment lost 1 base and the V segment lost 4 bases, leaving 15 bases of the junction unmatched. Whenever a sequencing run was performed, it yielded over 190 million TCR-beta sequences from 15-18 subjects. TCRdb reprocessed the 5' RACE reads via MiXCR and lists one record per CDR3 protein. Among 50,000 to 75,000 distinct CDR3 sequences listed, approximately 4.2% were seen once. This entry belongs to a study of neurological immune-mediated disorders. Study observations and caveats: No expanded-clone CDR3 amino acid sequence recurred across subjects, suggesting private TCR-beta repertoires. HTLV-1-associated myelopathy had the most TCR clonal expansion, and multiple sclerosis had the least, less than healthy controls. It was the repertoires of 18 of 34 multiple sclerosis patients that phylogenetic grouping placed in one related-CDR3 cluster, which is a possible signature.

The chain recombines TRBV10-3 with TRBJ2-7; 8 bases are shared with TRBD2. The sample comprised PBMCs. The TCR was taken from a man aged 50 to 60 with multiple sclerosis. CDR3 in amino acids: CAISAPPSGGKSSYEQYF. CDR3 sequence (DNA): TGTGCCATCAGTGCCCCACCCAGCGGGGGTAAAAGTTCCTACGAGCAGTACTTC.